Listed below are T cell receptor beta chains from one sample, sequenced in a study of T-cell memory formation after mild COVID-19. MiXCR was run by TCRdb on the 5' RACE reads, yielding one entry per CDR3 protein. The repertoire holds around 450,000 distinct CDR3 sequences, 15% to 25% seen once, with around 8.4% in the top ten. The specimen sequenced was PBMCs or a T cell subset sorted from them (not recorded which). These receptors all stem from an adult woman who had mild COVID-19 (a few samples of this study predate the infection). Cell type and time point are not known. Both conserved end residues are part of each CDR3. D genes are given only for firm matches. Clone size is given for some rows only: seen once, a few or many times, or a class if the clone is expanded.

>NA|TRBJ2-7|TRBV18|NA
CASSPPSLDYEQYF
TGTGCCAGCTCACCACCGAGCCTGGACTACGAGCAGTACTTC
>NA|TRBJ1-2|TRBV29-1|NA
CSVGGLGDYGYTF
TGCAGCGTTGGAGGACTGGGGGACTATGGCTACACCTTC
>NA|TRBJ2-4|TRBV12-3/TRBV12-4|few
CASSLRGGDLAKNIQYF
TGTGCCAGCAGTTTGAGGGGTGGAGACTTAGCCAAAAACATTCAGTACTTC
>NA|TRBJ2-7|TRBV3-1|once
CASSQSGNPYF
TGTGCCAGCAGCCAATCGGGGAACCCGTACTTC
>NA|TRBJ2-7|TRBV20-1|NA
CSYRAGSYEQYF
TGCAGTTACAGGGCGGGCTCCTACGAGCAGTACTTC
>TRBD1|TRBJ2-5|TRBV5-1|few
CASTYGSGQGETQYF
TGCGCCAGCACCTACGGTTCGGGACAGGGAGAGACCCAGTACTTC
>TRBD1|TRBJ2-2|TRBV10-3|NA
CAVAPRDRINTGELFF
TGTGCCGTCGCTCCCCGGGACAGGATAAACACCGGGGAGCTGTTTTTT
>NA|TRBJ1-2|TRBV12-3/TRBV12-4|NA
CASSPPDTAYGYTF
TGTGCCAGCAGCCCACCCGACACCGCCTATGGCTACACCTTC
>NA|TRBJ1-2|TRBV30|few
CAWNGARHYGYTF
TGTGCCTGGAATGGGGCGAGACACTATGGCTACACCTTC
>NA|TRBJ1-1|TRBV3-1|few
CASSQDFWTANTEAFF
TGTGCCAGCAGCCAAGATTTTTGGACAGCGAACACTGAAGCTTTCTTT
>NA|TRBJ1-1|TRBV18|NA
CASSPLQGGAFF
TGTGCCAGCTCACCTTTACAGGGTGGAGCTTTCTTT
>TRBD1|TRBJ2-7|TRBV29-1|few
CSVRHRGFYEQYF
TGCAGCGTGAGGCACAGGGGATTCTACGAGCAGTACTTC
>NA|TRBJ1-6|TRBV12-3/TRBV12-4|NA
CASTSQGVNSPLHF
TGTGCCAGCACCTCACAGGGAGTTAATTCACCCCTCCACTTT
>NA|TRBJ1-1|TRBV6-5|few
CATRTVGEAFF
TGTGCCACCCGAACTGTGGGGGAAGCTTTCTTT
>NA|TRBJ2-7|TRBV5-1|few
CASSRWDTYSPFYEQYF
TGCGCCAGCAGCAGGTGGGACACTTACTCCCCCTTCTACGAGCAGTACTTC
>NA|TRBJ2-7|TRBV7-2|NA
CASSLYGGLDSYEQYF
TGTGCCAGCAGCTTATACGGGGGACTCGACTCCTACGAGCAGTACTTC
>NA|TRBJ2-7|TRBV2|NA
CASSVGSREQYF
TGTGCCAGCAGTGTCGGCTCTCGGGAGCAGTACTTC
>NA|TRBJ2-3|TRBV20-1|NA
CSAGGAVTDTQYF
TGCAGTGCGGGGGGGGCCGTCACAGATACGCAGTATTTT
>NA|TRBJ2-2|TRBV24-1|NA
CATSARRPSIENTGELFF
TGTGCCACCAGTGCTCGCCGACCCAGTATCGAGAACACCGGGGAGCTGTTTTTT
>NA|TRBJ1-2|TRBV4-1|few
CAVGRGGADGYTF
TGCGCCGTGGGGCGCGGGGGCGCGGATGGCTACACCTTC
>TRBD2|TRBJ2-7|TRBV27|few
CASSRRGGFNEQYF
TGTGCCAGCAGCCGCCGGGGGGGCTTCAACGAGCAGTACTTC
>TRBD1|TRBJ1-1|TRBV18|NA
CASSREGQGNTEAFF
TGTGCCAGCTCCCGTGAAGGACAGGGTAACACTGAAGCTTTCTTT
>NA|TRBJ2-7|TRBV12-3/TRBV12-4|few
CASSFARGGYEQYF
TGTGCCAGCAGTTTCGCCAGGGGAGGGTACGAGCAGTACTTC
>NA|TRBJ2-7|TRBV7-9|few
CASSLGAGEDYEQYF
TGTGCCAGCAGCTTAGGAGCAGGGGAGGACTACGAGCAGTACTTC
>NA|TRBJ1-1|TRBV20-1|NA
CSAFRGWAENTEAFF
TGCAGTGCTTTCAGGGGTTGGGCGGAGAACACTGAAGCTTTCTTT
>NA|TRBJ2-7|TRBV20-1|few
CSAGNRAEYYEQYF
TGCAGTGCTGGTAACCGGGCCGAGTACTACGAGCAGTACTTC
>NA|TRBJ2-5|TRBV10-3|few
CAIRTDQKETQYF
TGTGCCATCAGAACCGACCAGAAAGAGACCCAGTACTTC
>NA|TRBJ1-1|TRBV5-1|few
CASSFGRQGGTEAFF
TGCGCCAGCAGCTTTGGAAGGCAGGGAGGGACTGAAGCTTTCTTT
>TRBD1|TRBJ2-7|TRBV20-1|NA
CSARPTGQGIANGYEQYF
TGCAGTGCGCGACCTACGGGACAGGGAATAGCTAATGGTTACGAGCAGTACTTC
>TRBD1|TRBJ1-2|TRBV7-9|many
CASRHGTEKYGYTF
TGTGCCAGCAGGCACGGGACAGAAAAATATGGCTACACCTTC
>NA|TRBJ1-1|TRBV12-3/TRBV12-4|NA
CASSLMGGNTEAFF
TGTGCCAGCAGTCTGATGGGGGGGAACACTGAAGCTTTCTTT
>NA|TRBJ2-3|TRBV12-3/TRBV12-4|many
CASNGDPGTQYF
TGTGCCAGCAATGGGGACCCGGGTACGCAGTATTTT
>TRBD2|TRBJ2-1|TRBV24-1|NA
CATSDFREDYNEQFF
TGTGCCACCAGTGATTTCCGGGAGGACTACAATGAGCAGTTCTTC
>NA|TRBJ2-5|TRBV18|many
CASSPDKVQETQYF
TGTGCCAGCTCACCCGACAAGGTCCAAGAGACCCAGTACTTC
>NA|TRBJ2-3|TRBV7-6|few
CASSLVRDWGDTQYF
TGTGCCAGCAGCTTAGTCCGGGACTGGGGGGATACGCAGTATTTT
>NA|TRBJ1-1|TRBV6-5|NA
CASSPMGGSAFF
TGTGCCAGCAGTCCTATGGGGGGAAGTGCTTTCTTT
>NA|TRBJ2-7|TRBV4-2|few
CASSQYGAYEQYF
TGTGCCAGCAGCCAGTACGGAGCCTACGAGCAGTACTTC
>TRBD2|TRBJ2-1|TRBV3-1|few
CASSQIAGGYNEQFF
TGTGCCAGCAGCCAGATAGCGGGGGGGTACAATGAGCAGTTCTTC
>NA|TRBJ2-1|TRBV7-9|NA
CASSWARDSGRLVGNEQFF
TGTGCCAGCAGCTGGGCCCGGGATAGCGGTAGACTGGTAGGTAATGAGCAGTTCTTC
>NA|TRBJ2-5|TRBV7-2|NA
CASSPWMHQETQYF
TGTGCCAGCAGCCCGTGGATGCATCAAGAGACCCAGTACTTC
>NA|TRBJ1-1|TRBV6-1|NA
CASSLTDLGTEAFF
TGTGCCAGCAGTTTGACGGATCTAGGGACTGAAGCTTTCTTT
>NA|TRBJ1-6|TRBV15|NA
CATSRDPSGTWENSPLHF
TGTGCCACCAGCAGAGATCCCTCTGGAACATGGGAGAATTCACCCCTCCACTTT
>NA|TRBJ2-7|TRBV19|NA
CASSLQAGNYEQYF
TGTGCCAGTAGCCTACAGGCGGGGAACTACGAGCAGTACTTC
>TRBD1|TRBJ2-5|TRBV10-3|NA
CATWTGGRETQYF
TGTGCCACATGGACAGGGGGGAGAGAGACCCAGTACTTC
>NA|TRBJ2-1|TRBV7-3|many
CASSLSGNEQFF
TGTGCCAGCAGCTTATCCGGCAATGAGCAGTTCTTC
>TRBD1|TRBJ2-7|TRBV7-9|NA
CASSFDRGYGEQYF
TGTGCCAGCAGCTTTGACAGGGGTTATGGCGAGCAGTACTTC
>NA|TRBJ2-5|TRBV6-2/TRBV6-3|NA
CASSWGRETQYF
TGTGCCAGCAGTTGGGGTAGGGAGACCCAGTACTTC
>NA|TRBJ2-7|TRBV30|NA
CAWSVQTRGSYEQYF
TGTGCCTGGAGTGTACAGACTAGGGGCTCCTACGAGCAGTACTTC
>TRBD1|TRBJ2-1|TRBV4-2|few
CASSQKPGQGGGNEQFF
TGTGCCAGCAGCCAAAAACCGGGACAGGGAGGGGGAAATGAGCAGTTCTTC
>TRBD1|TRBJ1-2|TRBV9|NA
CASSNGQGAYGYTF
TGTGCCAGCAGCAACGGACAGGGCGCCTATGGCTACACCTTC
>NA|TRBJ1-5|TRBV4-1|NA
CASSQPTGFNQPQHF
TGCGCCAGCAGCCAACCGACAGGTTTCAATCAGCCCCAGCATTTT
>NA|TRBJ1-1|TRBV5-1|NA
CASSSGISNTEAFF
TGCGCCAGCAGCTCAGGAATCTCTAACACTGAAGCTTTCTTT